The source of this T cell receptor beta chain is a study of blood T cell repertoires in COVID-19 (dated by TCRdb to the early 2020s). Looking at the study overall: Samples from collaborators originated in the United States, Italy and Spain and spanned both the acute and convalescent phases of COVID-19. The prospective study material was composed of cDNA or gDNA derived from T cells, B-cell-depleted T cells, or PBMCs. Subjects who had been exposed to COVID-19, were actively infected with it, or had recovered from it provided the deeply sampled blood TCRbeta repertoires that made up the dataset. A freely available public database, intended as a resource for researchers studying the immune response to SARS-CoV-2, is where the repertoires were released. Samples came from the ongoing ImmuneRACE study (first 160 participants) plus 1,254 subjects from 6 global collaborators. Sample metadata almost always included a de-identified subject ID, COVID-19 status, age in years and sex. HLA class I and class II types, where available, came from metadata supplied by the sample provider rather than from assay-based typing. What the work shows at the level of the full study, not this receptor alone: The amount of clinical and demographic metadata varied by source and participant and was provided uncurated.

TCRbeta CDR3 regions were amplified from genomic DNA using the immunoSEQ Assay, a bias-controlled multiplex PCR. In the source study's methods: The number of nucleated cells in each sample was estimated from the amplification of reference gene primers within the assay. To quantify the absolute abundance of each unique TCRbeta CDR3 rearrangement, sequence reads were collapsed and filtered. For each sample, productive Simpson clonality was calculated as the square root of Simpson's diversity index across productive rearrangements. The immuneACCESS repertoire file appears here via TCRdb, limited to in-frame rearrangements. These files lack a portion of the clones; in checked studies, under half of the deficit traces to unresolved V genes, and the cause of the others is not known. For V, J and clone size, that table is used; D and trimming come from the DNA. The sample table lists 200,000 to 250,000 clones, approximately 90% of them with a count of one. The ten top clones hold 1.2% of the sample.

Points on this clone: It lacks a known antigen. No much larger clonotype is one base removed from it; base qualities were not supplied.

Participants in the prospective study were aged about 18 to 95 years, lived in some 24 United States geographic areas, and enrolled through a virtual design. To assign participants to cohorts, the prospective study relied on clinical history that participants themselves reported in a screening survey and a study questionnaire. Recovered participants in ImmuneRACE Cohort 3 were defined as having two consecutive negative NP/OP PCR tests, clearance from a healthcare professional, or resolution of symptoms. Each participant in the prospective study had whole blood, serum and a nasopharyngeal or oropharyngeal swab collected by mobile phlebotomists. Prospective study participants could optionally give additional blood draws and questionnaires over a roughly two-month period. Before DNA extraction, prospective study blood samples were shipped either frozen or at room temperature. Looking up the germline V gene yields CDR1 MDHEN and CDR2 SYDVKM. V and J are trimmed by 3 bases and 3 bases, and the gene matches miss 5 bases of the junction. From the cysteine through the phenylalanine, the CDR3 covers 14 amino acids. CDR3 DNA is the only sequence kept; it has 42 bases, read in frame from the first base.

The sequencing sample was made of PBMCs or T cells enriched from blood (not recorded which). Recombination connected TRBV28 to TRBJ2-7, and 7 junction bases match TRBD2. The clonotype comes from a man aged 25 to 40 who had recovered from COVID-19. At the DNA level, the sequence is TGTGCCAGCAGTTTGTGGCGGGAGAACTACGAGCAGTACTTC. This encodes CASSLWRENYEQYF.